What follows are 22 T cell receptor beta chains derived from one specimen sequenced in a study of CD8+ T cells in alopecia areata. Once RNA had been extracted, it was reverse transcribed into cDNA to act as the sequencing template. Only in-frame clones appear in the TCRdb table, and some are missing; sequencing was by immunoSEQ multiplex PCR. The data hold some 160,000 clones, with approximately 65% observed a single time. Sequencing was done on a sample of CD8+ T cells sorted from blood. These receptor sequences come from a human donor in good health.

The sample holds a few counts of this clone. This chain joins TRBV7-9 and TRBJ2-7; D call uncertain. This CDR3 has 13 residues. V was shortened by 6 bases and J by 0 bases, with 9 bases between the two germline ends. CDR1 SEHNR and CDR2 FQNEAQ come from the germline V gene (reference sequence). The CDR3 region is CASSSSSSYEQYF. CDR3 DNA sequence: TGTGCCAGCAGTTCCTCGAGCTCCTACGAGCAGTACTTC. Variable domain in full (rest from reference TRBV7-9 and TRBJ2-7): DTGVSQNPRHKITKRGQNVTFRCDPISEHNRLYWYRQTLGQGPEFLTYFQNEAQLEKSRLLSDRFSAERPKGSFSTLEIQRTEQGDSAMYLCASSSSSSYEQYFGPGTRLTVT.

The rearrangement uses TRBV29-1 and TRBJ1-5; the D gene is possibly TRBD1 (6 bases). Trimming removed 7 bases from V and 6 bases from J, with 16 bases in between. CDR3 size: 13 residues. Germline lookup yields CDR1 SQVTM and CDR2 ANQGSEA. CDR3 DNA: TGCAGCGGTACTACAGGGTATGGTCAGCCCCAGCATTTT. Its protein product is CSGTTGYGQPQHF.

J is TRBJ2-5 and V is TRBV5-4; tentative D call: TRBD2 (5 bases). Germline CDR1 is SGHNT and CDR2 is YYREEE (reference sequence). The germline V and J ends were trimmed by 4 bases and 1 base, with 20 bases remaining between them. This CDR3 is 17 amino acids long. DNA for the CDR3: TGTGCCAGCAGCGCTGAGGGCGTCGGGGAGATCCAAGAGACCCAGTACTTC. Amino acids: CASSAEGVGEIQETQYF.

This clone was observed a single time. The chain employs TRBV7-9 and TRBJ2-3, with 8 bases aligning to TRBD2. V gave up 5 bases and J gave up 2 bases; unmatched junction bases: 6. The germline CDR1 and CDR2 sequences are SEHNR and FQNEAQ (reference sequence). This CDR3 region has 15 residues. DNA of the CDR3: TGTGCCAGCAGCGCCCCGGGACTAGACACAGATACGCAGTATTTT. It is translated as CASSAPGLDTDTQYF.

The chain employs TRBV4-2 and TRBJ2-7; D is perhaps TRBD2 (5 bases). V was trimmed by 0 bases and J by 0 bases, leaving 12 bases between them. The CDR3 is 16 residues long. Germline CDR1 reads LGHNA; CDR2 reads YNFKEQ. The CDR3 nucleotides are TGTGCCAGCAGCCAAGATGGGATAGGGAGCTCCTACGAGCAGTACTTC. It is translated as CASSQDGIGSSYEQYF.

The sample holds a few counts of this clone. The chain is built from TRBV5-1 and TRBJ2-7; 8 bases match TRBD1. V lost 7 bases, J lost 4 bases, and 10 bases stayed unmatched. Germline assignment: CDR1 SGHRS and CDR2 YFSETQ. The CDR3 contains 14 residues. CDR3 sequence reads: CASYPGQENYEQYF. CDR3 DNA sequence: TGCGCCAGCTATCCGGGACAGGAGAATTACGAGCAGTACTTC. The variable domain in full, with the rest retrieved from reference TRBV5-1 and TRBJ2-7, is KAGVTQTPRYLIKTRGQQVTLSCSPISGHRSVSWYQQTPGQGLQFLFEYFSETQRNKGNFPGRFSGRQFSNSRSEMNVSTLELGDSALYLCASYPGQENYEQYFGPGTRLTVT.

V and J are TRBV4-1 and TRBJ2-4; D gene uncertain. Germline CDR1 is MGHRA and CDR2 is YSYEKL. V lost 2 bases, J lost 0 bases, and 8 bases lay in between. The CDR3 is 15 residues long. The CDR3 region is CASSQTLVAKNIQYF. CDR3 bases: TGCGCCAGCAGCCAAACGCTCGTAGCCAAAAACATTCAGTACTTC.

The rearrangement joins TRBV15 to TRBJ1-1, with D tentatively TRBD1 (5 bases). The CDR3 contains 14 residues. Trimming removed 0 bases from V and 2 bases from J, with 7 bases in between. Germline CDR1 and CDR2: LNHNV and YYDKDF (reference sequence). This CDR3 reads CATSREQENTEAFF. CDR3 in DNA: TGTGCCACCAGCAGAGAACAGGAAAACACTGAAGCTTTCTTT.

This clone is termed medium-sized (0.01 to 0.1%). At the DNA level, this CDR3 is encoded by other sequences in the same sample as well. The chain is built from TRBV4-1 and TRBJ1-1, with a tentative D call TRBD1 (5 bases). The V end was cut by 1 base, the J end by 1 base, with 10 bases between. The germline V gene has CDR1 MGHRA and CDR2 YSYEKL. The CDR3 runs to 15 residues. CDR3 in amino acids: CASSQGGGGNTEAFF. The CDR3 DNA reads TGCGCCAGCAGCCAAGGCGGCGGGGGGAACACTGAAGCTTTCTTT.

This clone came up once. V gene TRBV14 combines with J gene TRBJ2-1, with 7 nucleotides matching TRBD1. V gave up 4 bases and J gave up 3 bases; unmatched junction bases: 3. The CDR3 runs to 14 residues. Germline V CDR1 and CDR2: SGHDN, FVKESK. This chain's CDR3 is CASSRRDSYNEQFF. CDR3 nucleotide sequence: TGTGCCAGCAGCCGTAGGGACAGCTACAATGAGCAGTTCTTC.

The CDR3 loop reads CASSLSGISYNEQFF. CDR3 nucleotide sequence: TGTGCCAGCAGCCTTAGCGGGATCTCCTACAATGAGCAGTTCTTC. This chain joins TRBV6-1 and TRBJ2-1; 8 nucleotides line up with TRBD2. Germline CDR1 MNHNS, CDR2 SASEGT. V was pared by 6 bases and J by 0 bases, with 4 bases of the junction left unmatched. The CDR3 totals 15 residues.

This clone was recorded a few times. The chain is built from TRBV28 and TRBJ2-1, with a possible D match to TRBD1 (6 bases). From germline, CDR1 is MDHEN and CDR2 SYDVKM. The CDR3 loop spans 18 amino acids. Trimming took off 4 bases at V and 2 bases at J, with 21 bases between the two ends. The CDR3 DNA reads as TGTGCCAGCAGTTCCCCCCTAGTAGGGACATCTACCTACAATGAGCAGTTCTTC. Amino acid sequence: CASSSPLVGTSTYNEQFF.

The CDR3, as DNA: TGCGCCAGCAGCCACAACCGGGCCCAAACAGGCAATGAGCAGTTCTTC. It codes for CASSHNRAQTGNEQFF. The V call is TRBV5-1, the J call TRBJ2-1; a possible D gene is TRBD1 (5 bases). Deletions cut 4 bases from V and 6 bases from J, with 20 bases between. Looked up from germline, CDR1 is SGHRS and CDR2 is YFSETQ. This CDR3 is built from 16 residues.

V and J are TRBV30 and TRBJ2-2, with TRBD2 matching over 10 bases. This CDR3 is 12 amino acids long. Germline V gene sequence: CDR1 GTSNPN, CDR2 SVGIG (reference sequence). Trimming cost V 8 bases and J 6 bases; bases outside gene matches: 3. Here the CDR3 reads CAEREGAGELFF. The CDR3, as DNA: TGTGCCGAGCGGGAGGGGGCCGGGGAGCTGTTTTTT. The variable domain in full, completed from reference TRBV30 and TRBJ2-2, reads SQTIHQWPATLVQPVGSPLSLECTVEGTSNPNLYWYRQAAGRGLQLLFYSVGIGQISSEVPQNLSASRPQDRQFILSSKKLLLSDSGFYLCAEREGAGELFFGEGSRLTVL.

CDR3 in DNA: TGTGCCAGCCGGGTTTTCGACGGGAGTTCGTACGAGCAGTACTTC. This sequence encodes CASRVFDGSSYEQYF. J is TRBJ2-7 and V is TRBV19, with D perhaps matching TRBD2 (6 bases). Germline CDR1 reads LNHDA; CDR2 reads SQIVND (reference sequence). The CDR3 has 15 residues. V was clipped by 9 bases and J by 4 bases, with 22 bases between them.

V usage is TRBV9 and J usage is TRBJ1-5; D uncertain. Germline CDR1 is SGDLS and CDR2 is YYNGEE. This CDR3 comprises 14 residues. With 3 bases removed from V and 3 bases from J, the gap between germline ends came to 10 bases. CDR3 in amino acids: CASSATGVNQPQHF. In DNA, the CDR3 is TGTGCCAGCAGCGCGACGGGAGTCAATCAGCCCCAGCATTTT.

V is TRBV7-8 and J is TRBJ1-1; D gene ambiguous. CDR3 length: 11 residues. CDR1 is SGHVS and CDR2 is FQNEAQ in the germline V gene. Trimming took 8 bases from V and 2 from J, leaving 6 bases between them. The CDR3 protein is CASRNNTEAFF. CDR3 sequence (DNA): TGTGCCAGCCGGAACAACACTGAAGCTTTCTTT.

The chain combines TRBV4-1 with TRBJ2-2; 9 nucleotides line up with TRBD1. Germline loops: CDR1 MGHRA, CDR2 YSYEKL. J gave up 0 bases and V 5 bases, and 7 bases lay outside the gene matches. There are 17 residues in the CDR3. CDR3 sequence: CASSAPGQGTNTGELFF. In DNA form, the CDR3 reads TGCGCCAGCAGCGCCCCGGGACAGGGTACGAACACCGGGGAGCTGTTTTTT.

Only one count was recorded for this clone. V is TRBV5-6 and J is TRBJ2-7; 10 bases agree with TRBD2. Germline V lookup: CDR1 SGHDT, CDR2 YYEEEE. The CDR3 length is 16 residues. V shed 3 bases and J 6 bases; nucleotides not matched to a gene: 12. The CDR3 bases are TGTGCCAGCAGCTCGATAGCGGGAGGCCGACTCTCCGAGCAGTACTTC. Protein sequence: CASSSIAGGRLSEQYF.

The rearrangement joins TRBV27 to TRBJ2-1; D uncertain. The germline V gene has CDR1 MNHEY and CDR2 SMNVEV (reference sequence). V was shortened by 6 bases and J by 0 bases, with 12 bases between the two germline ends. This CDR3 has 15 residues. Here the CDR3 reads CASSLVSRSYNEQFF. The DNA of the CDR3 is TGTGCCAGCAGCCTAGTAAGCCGCTCCTACAATGAGCAGTTCTTC.

This clone has only a few counts. The chain carries TRBV15 and TRBJ1-1; D perhaps matches TRBD1 (5 bases). V shed 1 base and J shed 3 bases, with 12 bases lying between them. This CDR3 region has 15 residues. CDR1 and CDR2 from the germline V gene are LNHNV and YYDKDF (reference sequence). The CDR3 sequence is CATSRGAGQYTEAFF. The CDR3 DNA reads as TGTGCCACCAGCAGAGGGGCAGGGCAATACACTGAAGCTTTCTTT. Combining the CDR3 with reference TRBV15 and TRBJ1-1 gives the whole variable domain DAMVIQNPRYQVTQFGKPVTLSCSQTLNHNVMYWYQQKSSQAPKLLFHYYDKDFNNEADTPDNFQSRRPNTSFCFLDIRSPGLGDTAMYLCATSRGAGQYTEAFFGQGTRLTVV.

The rearrangement links TRBV27 to TRBJ2-2; no clear D. The CDR3 runs 11 residues. V lost 8 bases and J 5 bases, leaving 6 bases between the germline ends. Germline CDR1 MNHEY, CDR2 SMNVEV (reference sequence). The CDR3 coding sequence is TGTGCCAGCCGTACAACCGGGGAGCTGTTTTTT. Translated, it gives CASRTTGELFF.